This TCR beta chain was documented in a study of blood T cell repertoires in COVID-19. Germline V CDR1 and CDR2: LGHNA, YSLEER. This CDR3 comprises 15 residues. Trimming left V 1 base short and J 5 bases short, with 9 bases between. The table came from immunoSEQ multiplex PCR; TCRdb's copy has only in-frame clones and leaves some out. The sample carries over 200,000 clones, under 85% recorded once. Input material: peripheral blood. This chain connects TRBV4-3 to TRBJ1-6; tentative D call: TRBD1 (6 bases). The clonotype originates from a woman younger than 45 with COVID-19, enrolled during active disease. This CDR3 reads CASSQGAGDNSPLHF. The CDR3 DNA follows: TGCGCCAGCAGCCAAGGTGCAGGGGATAATTCACCCCTCCACTTT.